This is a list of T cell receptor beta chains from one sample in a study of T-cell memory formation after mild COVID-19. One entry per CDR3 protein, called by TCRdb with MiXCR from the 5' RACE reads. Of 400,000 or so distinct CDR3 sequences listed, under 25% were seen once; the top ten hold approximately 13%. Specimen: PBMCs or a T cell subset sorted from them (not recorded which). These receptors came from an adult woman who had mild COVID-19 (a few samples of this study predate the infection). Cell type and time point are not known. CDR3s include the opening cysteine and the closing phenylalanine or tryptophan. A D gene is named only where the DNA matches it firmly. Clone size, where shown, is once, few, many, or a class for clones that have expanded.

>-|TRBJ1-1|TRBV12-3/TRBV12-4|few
CASSLGGRAFF
TGTGCCAGCAGTTTAGGAGGGAGAGCTTTCTTT
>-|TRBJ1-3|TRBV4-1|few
CASSQGIVTALSGNTIYF
TGCGCCAGCAGCCAAGGGATAGTGACAGCCCTCTCTGGAAACACCATATATTTT
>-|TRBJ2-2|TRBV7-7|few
CASSPISTGELFF
TGTGCCAGCAGCCCAATCAGCACCGGGGAGCTGTTTTTT
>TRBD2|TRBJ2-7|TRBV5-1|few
CASSVGTSVLEQYF
TGCGCCAGCAGCGTCGGGACTAGCGTACTCGAGCAGTACTTC
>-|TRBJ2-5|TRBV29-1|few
CSVRDAQETQYF
TGCAGCGTTCGAGATGCCCAAGAGACCCAGTACTTC
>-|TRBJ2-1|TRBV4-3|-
CASSQDRDLGNNEQFF
TGCGCCAGCAGCCAAGACCGGGACCTGGGGAACAATGAGCAGTTCTTC
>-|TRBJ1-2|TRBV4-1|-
CASSPGTKTGEWDEDYGYTF
TGCGCCAGCAGCCCCGGTACAAAGACAGGCGAATGGGATGAGGACTATGGCTACACCTTC
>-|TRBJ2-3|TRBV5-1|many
CASSLGVAFTDTQYF
TGCGCCAGCAGCCTAGGGGTAGCCTTCACAGATACGCAGTATTTT
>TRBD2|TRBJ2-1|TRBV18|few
CASSRGASGSTHEQFF
TGTGCCAGCTCACGGGGGGCTAGCGGGAGCACCCATGAGCAGTTCTTC
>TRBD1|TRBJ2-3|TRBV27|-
CASAFEGQDTDTQYF
TGTGCCAGTGCGTTTGAGGGACAGGACACAGATACGCAGTATTTT
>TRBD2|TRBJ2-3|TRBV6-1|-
CASNLLAGAQDTQYF
TGTGCCAGCAACTTGCTAGCGGGGGCCCAAGATACGCAGTATTTT
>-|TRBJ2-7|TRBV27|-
CASSLRSVDSYEQYF
TGTGCCAGCAGTTTACGGTCCGTCGACTCCTACGAGCAGTACTTC
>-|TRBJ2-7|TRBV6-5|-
CASSYSRARYEQYF
TGTGCCAGCAGTTACTCTCGAGCCCGCTACGAGCAGTACTTC
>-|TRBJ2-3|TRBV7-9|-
CASWGRIVATDTQYF
TGTGCCAGCTGGGGGAGGATAGTTGCCACAGATACGCAGTATTTT
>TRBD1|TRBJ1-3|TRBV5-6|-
CASSHRGRGNTIYF
TGTGCCAGCAGCCACAGGGGGCGCGGAAACACCATATATTTT
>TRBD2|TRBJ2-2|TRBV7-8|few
CASSFWTSGGLNTGELFF
TGTGCCAGCAGTTTCTGGACTAGCGGGGGGCTAAACACCGGGGAGCTGTTTTTT
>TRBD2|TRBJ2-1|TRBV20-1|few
CSAIAGGFNNEQFF
TGCAGTGCTATTGCGGGGGGATTCAACAATGAGCAGTTCTTC
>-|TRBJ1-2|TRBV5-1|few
CASSWTPSPGTYTF
TGCGCCAGCAGCTGGACCCCCTCACCCGGGACTTACACCTTC
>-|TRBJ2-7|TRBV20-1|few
CSARDGVSPEQYF
TGCAGTGCTAGAGATGGCGTCTCGCCCGAGCAGTACTTC
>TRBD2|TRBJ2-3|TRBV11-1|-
CASSYSSGGADTQYF
TGTGCCAGCAGCTACAGTAGCGGGGGGGCGGATACGCAGTATTTT
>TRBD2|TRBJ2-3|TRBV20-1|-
CRASAGGFPSTDTQYF
TGCAGGGCCTCAGCGGGAGGCTTTCCTAGCACAGATACGCAGTATTTT
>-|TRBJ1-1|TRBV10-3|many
CATYNPGDLITEAFF
TGTGCCACGTACAATCCGGGGGACCTGATAACTGAAGCTTTCTTT
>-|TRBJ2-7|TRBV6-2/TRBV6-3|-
CASSYSKSYEQYF
TGTGCCAGCAGTTACTCGAAATCCTACGAGCAGTACTTC
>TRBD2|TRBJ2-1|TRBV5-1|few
CASSSSTSSGYNEQFF
TGCGCCAGCAGCTCCTCGACTAGCTCTGGGTACAATGAGCAGTTCTTC
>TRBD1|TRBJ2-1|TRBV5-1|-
CASSLRQGLSNEQFF
TGCGCCAGCAGCTTACGACAGGGGTTATCCAATGAGCAGTTCTTC